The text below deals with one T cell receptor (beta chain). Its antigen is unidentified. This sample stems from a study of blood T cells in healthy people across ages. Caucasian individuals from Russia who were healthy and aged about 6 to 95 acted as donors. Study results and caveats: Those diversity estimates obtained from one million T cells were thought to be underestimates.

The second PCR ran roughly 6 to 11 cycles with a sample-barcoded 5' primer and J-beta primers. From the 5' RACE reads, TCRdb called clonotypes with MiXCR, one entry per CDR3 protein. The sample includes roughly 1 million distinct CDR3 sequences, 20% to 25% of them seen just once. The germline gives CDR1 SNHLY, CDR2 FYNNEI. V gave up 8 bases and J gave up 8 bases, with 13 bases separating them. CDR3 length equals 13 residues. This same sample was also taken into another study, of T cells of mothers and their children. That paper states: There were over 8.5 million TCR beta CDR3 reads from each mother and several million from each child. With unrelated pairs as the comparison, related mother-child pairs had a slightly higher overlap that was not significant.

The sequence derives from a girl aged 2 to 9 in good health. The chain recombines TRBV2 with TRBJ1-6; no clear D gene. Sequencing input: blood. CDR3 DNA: TGTGCCAGCGGACGGGATCCGGATTCACCCCTCCACTTT. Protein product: CASGRDPDSPLHF. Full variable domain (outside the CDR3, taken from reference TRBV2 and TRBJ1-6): EPEVTQTPSHQVTQMGQEVILRCVPISNHLYFYWYRQILGQKVEFLVSFYNNEISEKSEIFDDQFSVERPDGSNFTLKIRSTKLEDSAMYFCASGRDPDSPLHFGNGTRLTVT.